This TCR beta chain was identified during a study of blood T cell repertoires in COVID-19. Across the whole study: Sites across the United States, Italy and Spain contributed samples from acute and convalescent COVID-19.

In the source study's methods: Researchers report that nucleated cell counts were estimated from reference gene primer amplification. The protocol was immunoSEQ multiplex PCR, while the TCRdb copy is restricted to in-frame clones and leaves out a portion. From that table come the V and J calls and clone size; the DNA was used to work out D and trimming. Among over 200,000 clones listed, around 85% were seen once. CDR3 length equals 15 residues. Germline V gene lookup returns CDR1 SGHRS and CDR2 YFSETQ. Trimming stripped 0 bases from V and 8 bases from J, with 17 bases between. V is TRBV5-1 and J is TRBJ1-2; the D is unclear. Input material: peripheral blood. The clonotype originates from a human donor in a cohort sampled during active COVID-19. The CDR3: CASSLEVAGSRGYTF. The CDR3 DNA sequence: TGCGCCAGCAGCTTGGAAGTCGCGGGGTCTAGGGGCTACACCTTC.